The rows below give T cell receptor beta chains drawn from one sample of a study of blood T cell repertoires in COVID-19. Data came from immunoSEQ multiplex PCR; TCRdb stores just in-frame clones and leaves some out. The data hold 85,000 to 130,000 clones, with 75% to 90% observed a single time. Sequenced input: peripheral blood. The receptors stem from a man aged 60 to 69 with acute or convalescent COVID-19. Both conserved end residues are trimmed from each CDR3. The D gene is left open where the match is weak.

V: TRBV5-5; J: TRBJ1-4; length: 12; D: .; CDR3: ASSSSTRNEKLF
V: TRBV19; J: TRBJ1-2; length: 15; D: .; CDR3: ASNSGVGRNLDYGYT
V: TRBV6-5; J: TRBJ1-2; length: 9; D: .; CDR3: ASTVNYGYT
V: TRBV7-9; J: TRBJ1-2; length: 11; D: .; CDR3: ASSLPGNYGYT
V: TRBV4-3; J: TRBJ1-2; length: 13; D: TRBD1; CDR3: ASSQGNQGAYGYT
V: TRBV11-3; J: TRBJ2-1; length: 14; D: TRBD2; CDR3: ASSFRSGSLYNEQF
V: TRBV28; J: TRBJ2-7; length: 13; D: TRBD1; CDR3: ASRTAGTGIYEQY
V: TRBV5-6; J: TRBJ1-3; length: 15; D: .; CDR3: ASTPGGSGVDGNTIY
V: TRBV30; J: TRBJ1-1; length: 11; D: TRBD1; CDR3: AWKTQGHTEAF
V: TRBV10-2; J: TRBJ2-2; length: 14; D: .; CDR3: ASRNLDQGLTGELF
V: TRBV18; J: TRBJ1-5; length: 12; D: .; CDR3: ASSPQGTSQPQH
V: TRBV5-4; J: TRBJ2-3; length: 14; D: TRBD2; CDR3: ASSSRLAGSTDTQY
V: TRBV7-9; J: TRBJ2-1; length: 16; D: TRBD2; CDR3: ASSLALGTSATYNEQF
V: TRBV19; J: TRBJ2-3; length: 13; D: .; CDR3: ASSPSTGPFDTQY
V: TRBV19; J: TRBJ1-5; length: 13; D: .; CDR3: ASTITAGADQPQH
V: TRBV25-1; J: TRBJ1-3; length: 13; D: .; CDR3: ATRGGGSSGNTIY
V: TRBV10-3; J: TRBJ2-1; length: 13; D: TRBD2; CDR3: AIKRDSGRAHEQF
V: TRBV10-3; J: TRBJ2-3; length: 13; D: .; CDR3: AISESHRRTDTQY
V: TRBV11-1; J: TRBJ1-4; length: 13; D: .; CDR3: ASSFGWGQNEKLF
V: TRBV28; J: TRBJ1-6; length: 15; D: .; CDR3: ASSLTQGALVFSPLH
V: TRBV5-5; J: TRBJ2-2; length: 10; D: .; CDR3: ASSLLTGELF
V: TRBV5-1; J: TRBJ1-1; length: 12; D: .; CDR3: ASSPHMADTEAF
V: TRBV28; J: TRBJ2-7; length: 13; D: .; CDR3: ASSLLPPNSYEQY
V: TRBV19; J: TRBJ2-7; length: 12; D: TRBD1; CDR3: ASSWTGPSYEQY
V: TRBV25-1; J: TRBJ2-3; length: 11; D: TRBD1; CDR3: ASSGTATDTQY
V: TRBV27; J: TRBJ2-5; length: 13; D: TRBD2; CDR3: ATQGLAGVEETQY
V: TRBV3-1/TRBV3-2; J: TRBJ2-7; length: 11; D: .; CDR3: ASSARRRSEQY
V: TRBV7-9; J: TRBJ1-3; length: 12; D: .; CDR3: ASSWGPSGNTIY
V: TRBV3-1/TRBV3-2; J: TRBJ2-2; length: 19; D: TRBD2; CDR3: ASSQDPLAGEPLRGTGELF
V: TRBV7-8; J: TRBJ1-1; length: 12; D: .; CDR3: ASSPHQGGTEAF
V: TRBV9; J: TRBJ2-5; length: 12; D: .; CDR3: ASSVGWAQETQY
V: TRBV30; J: TRBJ2-1; length: 14; D: TRBD2; CDR3: AWSRTSGVSYNEQF
V: TRBV4-2; J: TRBJ2-5; length: 12; D: .; CDR3: ASSQDRRQETQY
V: TRBV18; J: TRBJ1-1; length: 13; D: .; CDR3: ASSPEGLMNTEAF
V: TRBV6-5; J: TRBJ2-3; length: 13; D: .; CDR3: ASSTQRINTDTQY
V: TRBV29-1; J: TRBJ2-7; length: 10; D: .; CDR3: SVEEASYEQY
V: TRBV5-4; J: TRBJ2-5; length: 12; D: .; CDR3: ASSEEGARETQY
V: TRBV6-1; J: TRBJ1-1; length: 12; D: TRBD1; CDR3: ASSDGQGAREAF
V: TRBV5-4; J: TRBJ2-1; length: 12; D: TRBD1; CDR3: ATIPGQGNNEQF
V: TRBV18; J: TRBJ1-6; length: 12; D: .; CDR3: ASSPQGGNSPLH
V: TRBV5-1; J: TRBJ2-1; length: 13; D: TRBD1; CDR3: ASSNGTVDYNEQF
V: TRBV29-1; J: TRBJ2-5; length: 11; D: .; CDR3: SVSGQGRETQY
V: TRBV7-9; J: TRBJ2-5; length: 12; D: .; CDR3: ASSYGDSRGTQY
V: TRBV5-1; J: TRBJ2-2; length: 13; D: TRBD2; CDR3: ASGLFAGGTGELF
V: TRBV15; J: TRBJ1-1; length: 14; D: TRBD1; CDR3: ATSRERGTGDTEAF
V: TRBV11-3; J: TRBJ1-3; length: 12; D: .; CDR3: ASSLTSDGNTIY
V: TRBV5-1; J: TRBJ2-2; length: 13; D: .; CDR3: ASSLAERKTGELF
V: TRBV5-1; J: TRBJ1-1; length: 12; D: .; CDR3: ASSTQGGGTEAF
V: TRBV14; J: TRBJ2-3; length: 10; D: .; CDR3: ASSPYTDTQY
V: TRBV28; J: TRBJ1-1; length: 10; D: .; CDR3: ASAHPNTEAF
V: TRBV4-3; J: TRBJ1-1; length: 12; D: .; CDR3: ASSQDRQNTEAF
V: TRBV5-4; J: TRBJ2-1; length: 12; D: .; CDR3: ASSLARSFNEQF
V: TRBV7-8; J: TRBJ1-1; length: 15; D: .; CDR3: ASSLLRRAGSNTEAF
V: TRBV9; J: TRBJ2-5; length: 11; D: .; CDR3: ASSVRGKETQY
V: TRBV5-4; J: TRBJ1-2; length: 11; D: .; CDR3: ASSFSGVYGYT
V: TRBV7-9; J: TRBJ2-1; length: 13; D: TRBD1; CDR3: ASSNRDRGYNEQF
V: TRBV9; J: TRBJ1-4; length: 14; D: TRBD1; CDR3: ASSASGQGAREKLF